This T cell receptor beta chain was recovered during a study of CD8 T cells in Susac syndrome. With random hexamers, reverse transcription was performed on about 0.5 to 1 ug of RNA. Amplification of TCR beta CDR3 by immunoSEQ multiplex PCR spanned 54 Vbeta and 13 Jbeta. TCRdb redid the calling of the immunoSEQ multiplex PCR reads with MiXCR, one entry per CDR3 protein. The data contain 250,000 to 300,000 distinct CDR3 sequences, approximately 85% of them singletons. It was negative isolation that provided the CD8+ and CD4+ T cells, whereas TEMRA cells were enriched by FACS. Per the germline V gene, CDR1 is SQVTM and CDR2 is ANQGSEA. The junction had 7 bases not matched to a gene; V was cut back by 3 bases and J by 9 bases. This CDR3 has 12 amino acids.

The sample was CD8+ T cells from PBMCs. The chain combines TRBV29-1 with TRBJ2-5, with TRBD2 matching over 7 bases. The source is a human donor with multiple sclerosis. DNA for the CDR3: TGCAGCGTTGAGTTGGCGGGAGCGTCCCAGTACTTC. Amino acid sequence: CSVELAGASQYF.